Presented here are 7 T cell receptor beta chains from one specimen sequenced in a study of prognosis after radiotherapy for stage I lung cancer. Two rounds of multiplex PCR amplified TCR beta CDR3 from genomic DNA. The first round of PCR was done with primers that matched each TRBV and TRBJ gene. TCRdb used MiXCR to reprocess the multiplex PCR reads, holding one entry per CDR3 protein. The data show around 20,000 distinct CDR3 sequences, with around 42% seen just once and around 60% held by the top ten. The starting material was PBMCs, obtained before or after stereotactic body radiation therapy (not recorded which). Receptors were obtained from a donor aged 50 or older with non-small cell lung cancer.

The rearrangement links TRBV2 to TRBJ2-7; either TRBD1 or TRBD2 may fit D (5 bases each). Germline V lookup: CDR1 SNHLY, CDR2 FYNNEI. This CDR3 is built from 13 residues. Between the trimmed V and J ends, which lost 6 bases and 1 base, there was a span of 10 bases. The CDR3 region has the DNA TGTGCCAGCAGAGGGACGTCTTCCTACGAGCAGTACTTC. Protein: CASRGTSSYEQYF.

This clonotype was picked up many times. The chain joins TRBV27 to TRBJ2-7; TRBD1 is a possible D gene (6 bases). The CDR3 spans 13 residues. CDR1 and CDR2 (germline): MNHEY, SMNVEV (reference sequence). V was pared by 10 bases and J by 2 bases, with 15 bases between. The DNA of the CDR3 is TGTGCCACCAAGCAGGGGATAGCCTACGAGCAGTACTTC. This codes for CATKQGIAYEQYF.

As concerns this clonotype: Because it lacks the conserved phenylalanine or tryptophan at the end, this CDR3 is likely a read error. The chain uses TRBV12-3 or TRBV12-4 and TRBJ1-2; tentatively, D is TRBD1 (6 bases). V was trimmed by 6 bases and J by 2 bases, leaving 10 bases between them. This CDR3 is 13 amino acids long. CDR3 loop: CASSLTGNYGYTL. The CDR3 DNA is TGTGCCAGCAGCCTCACAGGGAACTATGGCTACACCCTA.

This clonotype has more than one count but fewer than ten. One junction end does not reproduce the germline sequence, and a read error may be involved. The chain employs TRBV6-1 and TRBJ2-3; 10 bases line up with TRBD2. Germline V gene data show CDR1 as MNHNS and CDR2 as SASEGT. The CDR3 sequence is 14 residues long. CDR3 nucleotides: TGTGCCAGCGGTGAGCGGGGGGGATCAGATACGCAGTATTTT. Amino acid sequence: CASGERGGSDTQYF.

In its sample, this clonotype was seen many times. This chain joins TRBV2 and TRBJ2-2; maybe TRBD2 (5 bases). CDR1 is SNHLY and CDR2 is FYNNEI in the germline V gene. V was clipped by 6 bases and J by 3 bases, with 8 bases between them. This CDR3 comprises 13 residues. The CDR3 sequence: CASRTDYTGELFF. In DNA, the CDR3 is TGTGCCAGCAGGACGGACTACACCGGGGAGCTGTTTTTT.

This clonotype was recorded many times. V usage is TRBV7-2 and J usage is TRBJ1-5; D may be TRBD1 (6 bases). The CDR3 has 16 amino acids. CDR1 and CDR2 (germline): SGHTA, FQGNSA. Trimming took off 3 bases at V and 7 bases at J, with 19 bases between the two ends. In nucleotides, the CDR3 is TGTGCCAGCAGCTTTGTACAGGGTGCAGCCGGACAGCCCCAGCATTTT. Translation gives CASSFVQGAAGQPQHF.

This clonotype was observed a handful of times. An end of the junction does not agree with germline; a read error may underlie this. The rearrangement uses TRBV5-1 and TRBJ2-7; 8 nucleotides agree with TRBD2. Germline CDR1 reads SGHRS; CDR2 reads YFSETQ. The CDR3 has 15 amino acids. CDR3 region: CASRPMTSASCEQYF. The CDR3 DNA sequence: TGCGCCAGCAGACCAATGACTAGCGCATCCTGCGAGCAGTACTTC.